Each of the 20 T cell receptor beta chains below was sequenced from the same sample in a study of blood T cell repertoires in COVID-19. Method: immunoSEQ multiplex PCR; TCRdb's copy keeps in-frame clones and lacks some. The profile shows more than 150,000 clones, 79% of them singletons. Specimen: peripheral blood. The receptors originated from a man aged 55 to 70 with active or convalescent COVID-19.

CDR3 bases: TGTGCCAGCAGCGTAGGCCCATTAGCGGGGCCCACAGATACGCAGTATTTT. Amino acid sequence: CASSVGPLAGPTDTQYF. The chain links TRBV7-2 to TRBJ2-3, with TRBD2 matching 8 bases. CDR1 and CDR2 from the germline V gene are SGHTA and FQGNSA. CDR3 length: 17 amino acids. Germline trimming cut 5 bases from V and 2 bases from J; bases unmatched to any gene: 12.

The chain couples TRBV7-8 to TRBJ2-5; possibly TRBD2 for D (6 bases). V dropped 5 bases and J dropped 5 bases, with 9 bases sitting between them. CDR1 and CDR2 (germline): SGHVS, FQNEAQ. CDR3 size: 12 residues. The DNA of the CDR3 is TGTGCCAGCAGCCCCGGGAGTGAGACCCAGTACTTC. Protein: CASSPGSETQYF.

This clone showed up just once. The J gene is TRBJ1-1, the V gene TRBV9, with D uncertain. V was shortened by 2 bases and J by 1 base, with 9 bases between the two germline ends. The CDR3 contains 14 residues. The germline V gene has CDR1 SGDLS and CDR2 YYNGEE. This chain's CDR3 is CASSVHRGNTEAFF. As DNA, the CDR3 is TGTGCCAGCAGCGTGCATCGGGGGAACACTGAAGCTTTCTTT.

The genes are TRBV29-1 and TRBJ2-3, with 7 bases lining up with TRBD2. The CDR3 totals 14 residues. The germline CDR1 and CDR2 sequences are SQVTM and ANQGSEA. The V and J ends lost 6 bases and 0 bases, in that order; junction bases with no gene match: 6. The CDR3 DNA follows: TGCAGCGTGGTCCAGGGAGGGAGCACAGATACGCAGTATTTT. This codes for CSVVQGGSTDTQYF.

This chain connects TRBV5-1 to TRBJ2-7; 8 nucleotides line up with TRBD2. V shed 0 bases, J shed 3 bases, and the junction held 2 bases outside the gene matches. The germline V gene encodes CDR1 SGHRS and CDR2 YFSETQ. The CDR3 extends over 14 amino acids. CDR3 DNA: TGCGCCAGCAGCTTGGTAACTAGCGGCTACGAGCAGTACTTC. Amino acid sequence: CASSLVTSGYEQYF.

The gene calls are TRBV7-9 and TRBJ1-5, with 10 bases fitting TRBD1. Germline trimming cut 4 bases from V and 0 bases from J; bases unmatched to any gene: 3. Per the germline V gene, CDR1 is SEHNR and CDR2 is FQNEAQ (reference sequence). The CDR3 runs 16 residues. The CDR3 is CASSYGQGDSNQPQHF. The CDR3 nucleotides read TGTGCCAGCAGCTACGGACAGGGGGATAGCAATCAGCCCCAGCATTTT.

This chain links TRBV10-3 with TRBJ1-2; TRBD1 aligns across 7 bases. Trimming at V came to 10 bases and at J to 8 bases, leaving 7 bases not matched to a gene. Germline V lookup: CDR1 ENHRY, CDR2 SYGVKD. This CDR3 region has 11 residues. The CDR3 coding sequence is TGTGCCAGTACAGGGGAAAGAGGCTACACCTTC. It is translated as CASTGERGYTF.

V usage is TRBV10-3 and J usage is TRBJ1-6; 11 bases agree with TRBD1. This CDR3 comprises 14 residues. The germline V gene encodes CDR1 ENHRY and CDR2 SYGVKD. J was trimmed by 10 bases and V by 2 bases; bases with no gene match: 1. The CDR3, as DNA: TGTGCCATCAGTGAGGGACAGGGGGCATCACCCCTCCACTTT. It specifies CAISEGQGASPLHF.

This chain connects TRBV19 to TRBJ1-5, with D perhaps TRBD1 (5 bases). CDR1 is LNHDA, CDR2 SQIVND, per germline (reference sequence). The CDR3 totals 16 residues. V lost 5 bases to trimming and J lost 3 bases, with 17 bases between them. The CDR3 loop reads CASSSRGGDSNQPQHF. The CDR3 DNA reads as TGTGCCAGTAGTTCGAGGGGAGGGGATTCCAATCAGCCCCAGCATTTT.

This clone was observed a handful of times. The chain couples TRBV10-3 to TRBJ2-7; possibly TRBD2 for D (6 bases). CDR3 length equals 11 residues. The ends were cut back, 11 bases at V and 6 bases at J, with 14 bases in the middle. Germline V gene sequence: CDR1 ENHRY, CDR2 SYGVKD. The CDR3 loop is CASGVGGEQYF. The DNA of the CDR3 is TGTGCCTCGGGGGTTGGGGGCGAGCAGTACTTC.

The chain has TRBV5-4 and TRBJ2-3; 7 nucleotides agree with TRBD2. This CDR3 spans 14 amino acids. Germline V gene data show CDR1 as SGHNT and CDR2 as YYREEE (reference sequence). Unmatched junction bases numbered 8, after V lost 4 bases and J lost 6 bases. CDR3 sequence: CASSPRGEADTQYF. DNA for the CDR3: TGTGCCAGCAGCCCCCGGGGGGAGGCGGATACGCAGTATTTT.

The J gene is TRBJ2-2, the V gene TRBV11-3, with 8 nucleotides matching TRBD1. After removal of 5 bases from V and 4 bases from J, the junction contained 6 bases not matched to a gene. In germline, CDR1 is SGHNT, CDR2 YENEEA. The CDR3 is 15 residues long. The CDR3: CASSADRGGTGELFF. The CDR3 coding sequence is TGTGCCAGCAGCGCCGACAGGGGTGGCACCGGGGAGCTGTTTTTT.

The chain carries TRBV28 and TRBJ2-3; TRBD2 matches at 7 bases. Germline CDR1 MDHEN, CDR2 SYDVKM. The CDR3 contains 16 residues. The CDR3 here is CASRASAGVGGDTQYF. The DNA of the CDR3 is TGTGCTTCCCGAGCGTCCGCGGGAGTTGGGGGAGATACGCAGTATTTT.

The gene calls are TRBV29-1 and TRBJ2-7, with TRBD1 as a possible D gene (6 bases). This CDR3 spans 13 amino acids. V gave up 6 bases and J gave up 2 bases, with 14 bases separating them. The germline gives CDR1 SQVTM, CDR2 ANQGSEA. Here the CDR3 DNA reads TGCAGCGTCCCAGTACAGGGCACCTACGAGCAGTACTTC. This gives the protein CSVPVQGTYEQYF.

There are many counts of this clone. V gene TRBV6-2 or TRBV6-3 combines with J gene TRBJ1-5, with D unclear. CDR1 is MNHEY and CDR2 is SVGEGT in the germline V gene. This CDR3 is built from 14 residues. The ends were cut back, 6 bases at V and 7 bases at J, with 16 bases in the middle. CDR3 bases: TGTGCCAGCAGCCAGTGGTTGGGCCCCCAGCCCCAGCATTTT. Translation gives CASSQWLGPQPQHF.

CDR3 residues: CASSLAGRADEQFF. Written as DNA, the CDR3 is TGTGCCAGCAGCTTAGCCGGGAGGGCCGATGAGCAGTTCTTC. The V call is TRBV11-2, the J call TRBJ2-1, with 8 positions matching TRBD2. CDR1 SGHAT and CDR2 FQNNGV come from the germline V gene. This CDR3 spans 14 amino acids. V lost 1 base and J lost 8; bases outside the gene matches: 4.

V and J are TRBV28 and TRBJ2-7; D ambiguous. Germline loops: CDR1 MDHEN, CDR2 SYDVKM. This CDR3 region has 15 residues. V was shortened by 4 bases and J by 3 bases, with 16 bases between the two germline ends. CDR3 in DNA: TGTGCCAGCAGTTCGCTACAGCTTTTCCACTACGAGCAGTACTTC. It codes for CASSSLQLFHYEQYF.

CDR3 coding DNA: TGTGCCAGCAGCGAGGACAGGGACTATGGCTACACCTTC. As protein: CASSEDRDYGYTF. The rearrangement uses TRBV7-9 and TRBJ1-2; 8 bases map to TRBD1. After removal of 5 bases from V and 3 bases from J, the junction contained 2 bases not matched to a gene. The CDR3 totals 13 residues. Germline V gives CDR1 SEHNR, CDR2 FQNEAQ (reference sequence).

V is TRBV7-2 and J is TRBJ2-7, with D possibly being TRBD1 (5 bases). The CDR3 covers 14 residues. Trimming stripped 4 bases from V and 2 bases from J, with 12 bases between. From germline, CDR1 is SGHTA and CDR2 FQGNSA. CDR3 loop: CASSWGARTYEQYF. The DNA of the CDR3 is TGTGCCAGCAGCTGGGGCGCCCGGACCTACGAGCAGTACTTC.

The chain uses TRBV9 and TRBJ2-7, with 9 positions matching TRBD1. Germline lookup yields CDR1 SGDLS and CDR2 YYNGEE. The CDR3 has 15 residues. The ends lost 3 bases at V and 6 bases at J; junction bases unmatched: 10. The CDR3 DNA reads as TGTGCCAGCAGCGACCGACAGGGGGATTCACGCGAGCAGTACTTC. It yields the protein CASSDRQGDSREQYF. Looking up the rest from reference TRBV9 and TRBJ2-7 gives the full variable domain: DSGVTQTPKHLITATGQRVTLRCSPRSGDLSVYWYQQSLDQGLQFLIQYYNGEERAKGNILERFSAQQFPDLHSELNLSSLELGDSALYFCASSDRQGDSREQYFGPGTRLTVT.